The 10 T cell receptor beta chains reported below all come from one sample, sequenced in a study of T cell repertoires in aging, cancer and after chemotherapy. TRB rearrangements spanning V, D and J were amplified using mixed TRB-A/B primers. Via MiXCR, TCRdb re-called the multiplex PCR reads, giving one row per CDR3 protein. The data show around 6,000 distinct CDR3 sequences, with around 22% seen just once and approximately 4.8% held by the top ten. The template was genomic DNA from peripheral blood, not RNA. Input material: blood. These receptors were obtained from a human donor with a blood cancer.

This clonotype is termed medium-sized. The V and J genes are TRBV6-1 and TRBJ2-3; unclear D gene. Germline V lookup: CDR1 MNHNS, CDR2 SASEGT. The CDR3 totals 14 residues. The ends were cut back, 4 bases at V and 0 bases at J, with 8 bases in the middle. The CDR3 reads CASSVPTSTDTQYF. In DNA form, the CDR3 reads TGTGCCAGCAGTGTCCCGACTAGCACAGATACGCAGTATTTT.

This clonotype is medium-sized (0.01 to 0.1%). The chain has TRBV5-6 and TRBJ2-7; D gene ambiguous. Per germline, CDR1 SGHDT and CDR2 YYEEEE. This CDR3 comprises 12 residues. V was trimmed by 1 base and J by 3 bases, leaving 5 bases between them. CDR3 in DNA: TGTGCCAGCAGCTTGAGTGTCTACGAGCAGTACTTC. It yields the protein CASSLSVYEQYF.

This clonotype turned up a few times. The CDR3 nucleotides are TGTGCCAGCTCACCCGGACAGGTTGGGACAGATACGCAGTATTTT. Protein product: CASSPGQVGTDTQYF. The V call is TRBV18, the J call TRBJ2-3, with 7 bases matching TRBD1. V lost 3 bases, J lost 3 bases, and 6 bases stayed unmatched. This CDR3 is 15 amino acids long. From germline, CDR1 is KGHSH and CDR2 LQKENI. The whole variable domain, remainder taken from reference TRBV18 and TRBJ2-3, is NAGVMQNPRHLVRRRGQEARLRCSPMKGHSHVYWYRQLPEEGLKFMVYLQKENIIDESGMPKERFSAEFPKEGPSILRIQQVVRGDSAAYFCASSPGQVGTDTQYFGPGTRLTVL.

The chain carries TRBV20-1 and TRBJ2-7; TRBD2 matches 7 bases. The V segment lost 6 bases and the J segment 0 bases; nucleotides outside the gene matches: 8. The CDR3 sequence is 14 residues long. Germline lookup yields CDR1 DFQATT and CDR2 SNEGSKA (reference sequence). The CDR3 nucleotides are TGCAGTGCAGAGGGAGGGCATAGCTCCTACGAGCAGTACTTC. This translates into CSAEGGHSSYEQYF.

This clonotype has only a few counts. This chain links TRBV20-1 with TRBJ2-7; D possibly corresponds to TRBD1 (5 bases). Germline V gives CDR1 DFQATT, CDR2 SNEGSKA (reference sequence). This CDR3 is built from 12 residues. V lost 6 bases to trimming and J lost 1 base, with 10 bases between them. DNA of the CDR3: TGCAGTGCAAAGCAGGGTTCCTACGAGCAGTACTTC. It translates to CSAKQGSYEQYF.

The chain has TRBV25-1 and TRBJ2-1; TRBD1 aligns across 9 bases. V lost 5 bases, J lost 1 base, and 3 bases stayed unmatched. Germline loops: CDR1 MGHDK, CDR2 SYGVNS. The CDR3 contains 15 residues. This CDR3 is CASSSDRGSYNEQFF. CDR3 in DNA: TGTGCCAGCAGTTCGGACAGGGGTTCCTACAATGAGCAGTTCTTC.

This clonotype has only a few counts. V is TRBV2 and J is TRBJ2-1; TRBD2 matches at 8 bases. Germline loops: CDR1 SNHLY, CDR2 FYNNEI. Losses at the gene ends were 0 bases for V and 12 bases for J; bases not matched to a gene: 7. The CDR3 extends over 14 amino acids. DNA of the CDR3: TGTGCCAGCAGTGAAGCTCGGGAGGGGTCAAGGCAGTTCTTC. Translating it yields CASSEAREGSRQFF.

The chain links TRBV7-9 to TRBJ2-3; tentatively, D is TRBD1 or TRBD2 (5 bases each). The CDR3 spans 14 residues. V was pared by 2 bases and J by 7 bases, with 13 bases between. Germline V gives CDR1 SEHNR, CDR2 FQNEAQ (reference sequence). The CDR3 here is CASSLSQGENTQYF. For the CDR3, the DNA is TGTGCCAGCAGCTTATCCCAGGGAGAAAATACGCAGTATTTT.

V and J are TRBV20-1 and TRBJ2-7, with a possible D match to TRBD2 (6 bases). V gave up 0 bases and J gave up 5 bases, with 11 bases separating them. The CDR3 has 13 amino acids. From germline, CDR1 is DFQATT and CDR2 SNEGSKA (reference sequence). Written as DNA, the CDR3 is TGCAGTGCTAGAGAGGCCGGGGAGGACGAGCAGTACTTC. Translation gives CSAREAGEDEQYF.

This clonotype ranks as medium-sized (0.01 to 0.1%). The chain couples TRBV19 to TRBJ1-2; D gene uncertain. There are 15 residues in the CDR3. Germline V gene sequence: CDR1 LNHDA, CDR2 SQIVND (reference sequence). V gave up 2 bases and J gave up 4 bases, with 14 bases separating them. In DNA form, the CDR3 reads TGTGCCAGTAGTATAAAGTTGGACTCCCGCTATGGCTACACCTTC. It codes for CASSIKLDSRYGYTF.